This is a list of T cell receptor beta chains from one sample in a study of T cells in Graves' hyperthyroidism and ophthalmopathy. TCRdb re-called the multiplex PCR reads through MiXCR, storing one row per CDR3 protein. The sample includes roughly 400,000 distinct CDR3 sequences, 15% to 18% of them seen just once. Material for sequencing was blood. Source of these receptors: a young woman with Graves' hyperthyroidism that later progressed to Graves' ophthalmopathy. Both conserved end residues are part of each CDR3. A D gene is named only where the DNA matches it firmly. The size entry is marked missing in some rows and otherwise reads once, few, many or a size class.

J | size | V | D | DNA | CDR3
TRBJ2-7 | few | TRBV5-5 | - | TGTGCCAGCAGCTTGGGGCCTATCTCCTACGAGCAGTACTTC | CASSLGPISYEQYF
TRBJ2-7 | - | TRBV12-3/TRBV12-4 | - | TGTGCCAGCAGTGTACAGGGTTATAACGAGCATTACTTC | CASSVQGYNEHYF
TRBJ1-4 | - | TRBV5-1 | TRBD1 | TGCGCCAGCAGCAGGGGAGGGACAGGGACAACTAATGAAAAACTGTTTTTT | CASSRGGTGTTNEKLFF
TRBJ1-4 | many | TRBV5-1 | - | TGCGCCAGCAGCTTGGGAGGGACACCGCGCGGGGAAAAACTGTTTTTT | CASSLGGTPRGEKLFF
TRBJ2-1 | many | TRBV20-1 | TRBD1 | TGCAGTGCCAACAGGGGGTCCTACAATGAGCAGTTCTTC | CSANRGSYNEQFF
TRBJ1-2 | many | TRBV7-9 | - | TGTGCCAGCAGCTTAGTTCCGGGGAAGTTTGGCTACACCTTC | CASSLVPGKFGYTF
TRBJ1-5 | - | TRBV7-2 | - | TGTGCCAGCAGCTACGACAGTTATCAGCCCCAGCATTTT | CASSYDSYQPQHF
TRBJ2-1 | many | TRBV10-3 | TRBD1 | TGTGCCATCAGTCCGGACAGGGGAGCTTACAATGAGCAGTTCTTC | CAISPDRGAYNEQFF
TRBJ2-7 | many | TRBV4-2 | TRBD2 | TGTGCCAGCAGCCAGGGACTAGCGGGAGCCTACGAGCAGTACTTC | CASSQGLAGAYEQYF
TRBJ2-5 | - | TRBV28 | TRBD2 | TGTGCCAGCAGCCACCTAGCGGGAGAGGAGGAGACCCAGTACTTC | CASSHLAGEEETQYF
TRBJ2-1 | - | TRBV28 | TRBD2 | TGTGCCAGCAGGTCCCCCGGACTAGCGGGGAACAATGAGCAGTTCTTC | CASRSPGLAGNNEQFF
TRBJ2-1 | - | TRBV28 | TRBD1 | TGTGCCAGCAGCATGGCCGGGACAGGGAATTACAATGAGCAGTTCTTC | CASSMAGTGNYNEQFF
TRBJ1-3 | - | TRBV28 | - | TGTGCCAGCAGTTTTGGCAGCGTCGGAAACACCATATATTTT | CASSFGSVGNTIYF
TRBJ2-7 | many | TRBV19 | TRBD2 | TGTGCCAGTAGCAAACTAGCGGGAGGAGGCTACGAGCAGTACTTC | CASSKLAGGGYEQYF
TRBJ1-2 | - | TRBV28 | - | TGTGCCAGCAGTTCACTGACACAGAGGACAAGCTACACCTTC | CASSSLTQRTSYTF
TRBJ1-1 | few | TRBV10-3 | - | TGTGCCATCAGTGCGCGGGGGGCCACTGAAGCTTTCTTT | CAISARGATEAFF
TRBJ1-6 | many | TRBV20-1 | TRBD1 | TGCAGTGCTAGAGACTGGACAGGGGGTGGTTCACCCCTCCACTTT | CSARDWTGGGSPLHF
TRBJ2-3 | many | TRBV28 | TRBD2 | TGTGCCAGCAGTTTACCGGGACTAGCGGGAGCCCTCCCAGATACGCAGTATTTT | CASSLPGLAGALPDTQYF
TRBJ2-2 | few | TRBV13 | - | TGTGCCAGCAGCTTATTGGGATCCGGGGAGCTGTTTTTT | CASSLLGSGELFF
TRBJ2-5 | - | TRBV4-1 | TRBD2 | TGCGCCAGCAGCCAAGAACAGGCGGGAGGCGAAGAGACCCAGTACTTC | CASSQEQAGGEETQYF
TRBJ1-5 | once | TRBV4-1 | - | TGCGCCAGCAGCCAAGAGGGCGGGACTCAGCCCCAGCATTTT | CASSQEGGTQPQHF
TRBJ1-3 | - | TRBV5-5 | - | TGTGCCAGCAGCCTGTCTTCTGGAAACACCATATATTTT | CASSLSSGNTIYF
TRBJ2-7 | - | TRBV20-1 | TRBD2 | TGCAGTGCTCGCCGACTAGCGGGAGGGTACGAGCAGTACTTC | CSARRLAGGYEQYF
TRBJ2-3 | few | TRBV5-1 | - | TGCGCCAGCAGCCCCGGAGGACCTCTGGATACGCAGTATTTT | CASSPGGPLDTQYF
TRBJ2-3 | many | TRBV28 | - | TGTGCCAGCAGTTGGATCGGGGGCCCAGATACGCAGTATTTT | CASSWIGGPDTQYF
TRBJ2-4 | many | TRBV2 | - | TGTGCCAGCAGTGACGTAACTCTGGCCAAAAACATTCAGTACTTC | CASSDVTLAKNIQYF
TRBJ2-2 | few | TRBV12-3/TRBV12-4 | - | TGTGCCATCTCGGGGCAGGGGAAAACGAACACCGGGGAGCTGTTTTTT | CAISGQGKTNTGELFF
TRBJ2-2 | - | TRBV2 | TRBD1 | TGTGCCAGCAGACCGGGACAGGGTTTCCCCGGGGAGCTGTTTTTT | CASRPGQGFPGELFF
TRBJ2-7 | - | TRBV6-1 | TRBD1 | TGTGCCAGCAGTGACTGGGGACAGGGCTACGGGCAGTACTTC | CASSDWGQGYGQYF
TRBJ1-5 | once | TRBV2 | - | TGCGCCAGCAGCCAAGAAGGTGGGATCTTCAATCAGCCCCAGCATTTT | CASSQEGGIFNQPQHF
TRBJ2-7 | few | TRBV6-1 | TRBD2 | TGTGCCAGCAGTCGTCGCTCTAGCGGGCTTGGCTACGAGCAGTACTTC | CASSRRSSGLGYEQYF
TRBJ2-5 | - | TRBV3-1 | TRBD2 | TGTGCCAGCAGCCAAGATCTTAAGACTAGCGGGTGGGCGGGGGAGACCCAGTACTTC | CASSQDLKTSGWAGETQYF
TRBJ1-5 | many | TRBV20-1 | - | TGCAGTGCTAGAGGTATCCAAGGGGGGCCCAATAGCAATCAGCCCCAGCATTTT | CSARGIQGGPNSNQPQHF
TRBJ2-5 | few | TRBV6-1 | - | TGTGCCAGCAGTGATAGCGCCCAAGAGACCCAGTACTTC | CASSDSAQETQYF
TRBJ2-7 | many | TRBV5-1 | - | TGCGCCAGCAAAGGGACAAACTTGGACGAGCAGTACTTC | CASKGTNLDEQYF
TRBJ2-1 | many | TRBV6-1 | TRBD2 | TGTGCCAGCAGTGAAGCTGGGGAACTAGCGGGAGGACCAACGTTCTTC | CASSEAGELAGGPTFF
TRBJ2-5 | many | TRBV29-1 | - | TGCAGCGTTGATCGGCAGCAAGAGACCCAGTACTTC | CSVDRQQETQYF
TRBJ1-1 | - | TRBV6-1 | - | TGTGCCAGCAGTTTCGGGGGAAGCACTGAAGCTTTCTTT | CASSFGGSTEAFF
TRBJ1-6 | - | TRBV6-1 | - | TGTGCCAGCAGTGGTAAGGGGAGGCCACCCCTCCACTTT | CASSGKGRPPLHF
TRBJ2-3 | many | TRBV30 | - | TGTGCCTGGAGTGATACGTCAGATACGCAGTATTTT | CAWSDTSDTQYF
TRBJ1-2 | many | TRBV28 | - | TGTGCCAGCAATCGGAACTATGGCTACACCTTC | CASNRNYGYTF
TRBJ2-1 | - | TRBV6-2/TRBV6-3 | TRBD2 | TGTGCCAGCAGTTACTCTGGCGGGAGGGCCCTCAATGAGCAGTTCTTC | CASSYSGGRALNEQFF
TRBJ2-1 | many | TRBV7-2 | - | TGTGCCAGCAGCTTACCTGGGTGGGGTTGGAATGAGCAGTTCTTC | CASSLPGWGWNEQFF
TRBJ1-1 | many | TRBV27 | TRBD1 | TGTGCCAGTTCGGACAGGGGGCGCGGGCGCTCTGAAGCTTTCTTT | CASSDRGRGRSEAFF
TRBJ1-2 | many | TRBV11-2 | - | TGTGCCAGCAGCTTAAGGCGGGGTGGGGATGGCTACACCTTC | CASSLRRGGDGYTF
TRBJ1-1 | many | TRBV5-1 | - | TGCGCCAGCACCTCGACTCCGTCTGACACTGAAGCTTTCTTT | CASTSTPSDTEAFF
TRBJ2-1 | many | TRBV11-2 | - | TGTGCCAGCAGCTTTGGTTTTACACCCAGGTACTACTACAATGAGCAGTTCTTC | CASSFGFTPRYYYNEQFF
TRBJ2-1 | - | TRBV29-1 | TRBD1 | TGCAGCGTTGAAATGGCAGGGGGGCAGTTCTTC | CSVEMAGGQFF
TRBJ1-6 | many | TRBV11-1 | TRBD1 | TGTGCCAGCAGCCTCGGGACAGGGGGTAATTCACCCCTCCACTTT | CASSLGTGGNSPLHF
TRBJ2-7 | many | TRBV20-1 | - | TGCAGTGCTAGAGATTGGACGGTCGGCTACGAGCAGTACTTC | CSARDWTVGYEQYF
TRBJ2-1 | once | TRBV7-9 | TRBD2 | TGTGCCAGCAGCCAGCTCCGGACTAGCGGGGACTACAATGAGCAGTTCTTC | CASSQLRTSGDYNEQFF
TRBJ2-5 | - | TRBV9 | - | TGTGCCAGCAGCGTAAGGGGGGGCAGGGAGACCCAGTACTTC | CASSVRGGRETQYF
TRBJ2-7 | few | TRBV12-3/TRBV12-4 | - | TGTGCCAGCAGTTTTTCCAGAGGGACAAAAAGCTCCTACGAGCAGTACTTC | CASSFSRGTKSSYEQYF
TRBJ1-2 | - | TRBV29-1 | - | TGCAGCGTTGAATCGCAGCCTTCCTATGGCTACACCTTC | CSVESQPSYGYTF
TRBJ1-3 | few | TRBV6-2/TRBV6-3 | - | TGTGCCAGCAGGCTGACACTCTCTGGAAACACCATATATTTT | CASRLTLSGNTIYF
TRBJ1-6 | many | TRBV6-1 | TRBD1 | TGTGCCAGCAGTCTGGACAGGGGGTATTCACCCCTCCACTTT | CASSLDRGYSPLHF
TRBJ1-2 | few | TRBV30 | - | TGTGCCTGGAGTGTACTTATGAGGGGCTTAATCTATGGCTACACCTTC | CAWSVLMRGLIYGYTF
TRBJ1-5 | - | TRBV2 | - | TGTGCCAGCAGTGAAGCGGGGCAGGGATATAGCAATCAGCCCCAGCATTTT | CASSEAGQGYSNQPQHF
TRBJ2-3 | many | TRBV28 | TRBD2 | TGTGCCAGCAGTGGCGGGAGAAATAGAGATACGCAGTATTTT | CASSGGRNRDTQYF
TRBJ2-5 | once | TRBV20-1 | TRBD1 | TGCAGTGCTGGGACAGGGGGCACCCAAGAGACCCAGTACTTC | CSAGTGGTQETQYF